This is a list of T cell receptor beta chains from one sample in a study of CD8+ T cells in alopecia areata. Clones were sequenced by immunoSEQ multiplex PCR, and TCRdb holds only the in-frame ones, with some missing. Here the sample spans 150,000 to 200,000 clones, approximately 57% being singletons. The material was CD4+ T cells sorted from blood, obtained at week 24, from a patient treated with tofacitinib. The receptors originated from a human donor with alopecia areata. Each CDR3 is given with its conserved first and last residue. The D gene is left open where the match is weak. Clone size is not always given. Where it is, it says once, few, many or a class for expanded clones.

D gene,clone size,J gene,V gene,CDR3 DNA,CDR3 protein
.,.,TRBJ2-5,TRBV5-1,TGCGCCAGCAGCTTGGCCAGGCAAGAGACCCAGTACTTC,CASSLARQETQYF
.,.,TRBJ1-5,TRBV30,TGTGCCGCCGGAGTTGAGGGATTTCAGCCCCAGCATTTT,CAAGVEGFQPQHF
.,once,TRBJ1-2,TRBV30,TGTGCCTGGAGTGTAAGAAGACTCGGAGCTAACTATGGCTACACCTTC,CAWSVRRLGANYGYTF
.,.,TRBJ2-1,TRBV19,TGTGCCAGTAGTATAAGGGGGGATGAGGGCAATGAGCAGTTCTTC,CASSIRGDEGNEQFF
.,few,TRBJ2-5,TRBV5-1,TGCGCCAGCAGACAAAGCCCCTCAGAGACCCAGTACTTC,CASRQSPSETQYF
TRBD1,.,TRBJ2-3,TRBV6-1,TGTGCCAGCAGTGAGCAGGGGGCGAGAGGCACAGATACGCAGTATTTT,CASSEQGARGTDTQYF
.,.,TRBJ2-5,TRBV29-1,TGCAGCGTTGTACGGGGGGCGTCTGAGACCCAGTACTTC,CSVVRGASETQYF
.,.,TRBJ1-5,TRBV4-2,TGTGCCAGCAGCCAAGATCAATTGCAGCCCCAGCATTTT,CASSQDQLQPQHF
.,.,TRBJ1-2,TRBV30,TGTGCCTGGACTTCAGGGTTCTATGGCTACACCTTC,CAWTSGFYGYTF
TRBD1,few,TRBJ2-1,TRBV5-1,TGCGCCAGCAGCCCAACGGGACAGGGGTACAATGAGCAGTTCTTC,CASSPTGQGYNEQFF
.,.,TRBJ2-7,TRBV11-2,TGTGCCAGCAGCCTGGAAGGTGGCGGTCAGCAGTACTTC,CASSLEGGGQQYF
.,.,TRBJ2-7,TRBV29-1,TGCAGCGGGAAGGGCGAGCAGTACTTC,CSGKGEQYF
TRBD1,few,TRBJ2-7,TRBV4-1,TGCGCCAGCAGCCAATCCGGGACAGGGTCCTACGAGCAGTACTTC,CASSQSGTGSYEQYF
TRBD1,.,TRBJ1-2,TRBV19,TGTGCCATCTCGGACAGGGCCTATGGCTACACCTTC,CAISDRAYGYTF
TRBD1,many,TRBJ2-2,TRBV12-5,TGTGCTAGTGGTTTGCGTCAGGGGGCGTTCGGGGAGCTGTTTTTT,CASGLRQGAFGELFF
.,.,TRBJ2-2,TRBV29-1,TGCAGCGTTGGATGGGTCGCCGGGGAGCTGTTTTTT,CSVGWVAGELFF
.,.,TRBJ1-1,TRBV29-1,TGCAGCGTTGAAACAGGGACTGAAGCTTTCTTT,CSVETGTEAFF
TRBD1,.,TRBJ1-1,TRBV28,TGTGCCAGCAGTTTCTCCCTTGCGCAGGGGGCGCAAGAAGCTTTCTTT,CASSFSLAQGAQEAFF
.,once,TRBJ1-5,TRBV30,TGTGCCTGGAGTGTAGGGGTTGCTCAGCCCCAGCATTTT,CAWSVGVAQPQHF
.,once,TRBJ2-7,TRBV29-1,TGCAGCGTTGTGGGCCTTTTCACTTACGAGCAGTACTTC,CSVVGLFTYEQYF
.,.,TRBJ2-5,TRBV29-1,TGCAGCGTTGATCTCGCGGGTGCAGAGACCCAGTACTTC,CSVDLAGAETQYF
.,once,TRBJ2-1,TRBV18,TGTGCCAGCTCCCCCCGATCCAATGAGCAGTTCTTC,CASSPRSNEQFF
.,.,TRBJ2-7,TRBV2,TGTGCCAGCAGAGCAGGGTTGGGGCAGTACTTC,CASRAGLGQYF
.,.,TRBJ1-2,TRBV19,TGTGCCAGCACCTGGACAGTAAGGAAACCCTATGGCTACACCTTC,CASTWTVRKPYGYTF
.,.,TRBJ2-3,TRBV5-6,TGTGCCAGCAGCTTTTTGACAGGACCCACAGATACGCAGTATTTT,CASSFLTGPTDTQYF
.,.,TRBJ1-5,TRBV6-6,TGTGCCAGCAGCCGCCGATCGTCGTATAGCAATCAGCCCCAGCATTTT,CASSRRSSYSNQPQHF
TRBD1,.,TRBJ2-7,TRBV15,TGTGCCACCAGCAGAGATCGAGGAGGACAGGGGAGCGAGCAGTACTTC,CATSRDRGGQGSEQYF
TRBD1,.,TRBJ1-6,TRBV30,TGTGCCTGGACCTTCGGGACAGGGAATTCACCCCTCCACTTT,CAWTFGTGNSPLHF
TRBD1,.,TRBJ2-1,TRBV29-1,TGCAGCGTCCGGGACAGACAATACAATGAGCAGTTCTTC,CSVRDRQYNEQFF
TRBD1,.,TRBJ1-5,TRBV30,TGTGCCTGGAGCGCACAGGGGAGATATCAGCCCCAGCATTTT,CAWSAQGRYQPQHF
TRBD2,.,TRBJ2-6,TRBV6-5,TGTGCCAGCAGCCCGAGCGGGGTAGGGGCCAACGTCCTGACTTTC,CASSPSGVGANVLTF
.,few,TRBJ2-3,TRBV30,TGTGCCTGGAGTAGCAGGCGGACGCAGTATTTT,CAWSSRRTQYF
.,.,TRBJ2-1,TRBV19,TGTGCCAGTACCGCAATGCAGGGTGCCTACAATGAGCAGTTCTTC,CASTAMQGAYNEQFF
.,once,TRBJ1-1,TRBV28,TGTGCCAGCAGTTTGGGGGGCGCGATAGGGGACACTGAAGCTTTCTTT,CASSLGGAIGDTEAFF
.,few,TRBJ2-2,TRBV7-2,TGTGCCAGCAGCCCTCAATACACCGGGGAGCTGTTTTTT,CASSPQYTGELFF
.,.,TRBJ2-3,TRBV7-8,TGTGCCAGCAGCCTAGCCGGATCTAACATAGGGCAGTATTTT,CASSLAGSNIGQYF
.,.,TRBJ1-1,TRBV7-9,TGTGCCAGCACAGGGGCCGCTGAAGCTTTCTTT,CASTGAAEAFF
.,few,TRBJ1-1,TRBV5-6,TGTGCCAGCAGCAAGGACTTGGGCACTGAAGCTTTCTTT,CASSKDLGTEAFF
.,.,TRBJ2-3,TRBV12-2,TGTGCAAGTCGCTTAGCACCCTCGGAGCCCGGCACAGATACGCAGTATTTT,CASRLAPSEPGTDTQYF
TRBD2,.,TRBJ2-1,TRBV30,TGTGCCTGGAGTCCCGGGACTATAGAAAATGAGCAGTTCTTC,CAWSPGTIENEQFF
.,.,TRBJ1-2,TRBV7-9,TGTGCCAGCAGCCCAACAGCTAACTATGGCTACACCTTC,CASSPTANYGYTF
.,.,TRBJ1-2,TRBV4-2,TGTGCCAGCAGCCAAGATGGAGGGTACGGCTACACCTTC,CASSQDGGYGYTF
.,.,TRBJ1-2,TRBV15,TGTGCCACCGGGCAGGGTTTGGACTATGGCTACACCTTC,CATGQGLDYGYTF
.,.,TRBJ1-5,TRBV6-1,TGTGCCAGCAGTGAATCCAGGGTGGGTTTTTACAATCAGCCCCAGCATTTT,CASSESRVGFYNQPQHF
.,.,TRBJ2-1,TRBV2,TGTGCCACAGCCGACGGGCGTCGATCCTACAATGAGCAGTTCTTC,CATADGRRSYNEQFF
.,few,TRBJ2-3,TRBV29-1,TGCAGCGTTGGCGGGGGCACAGATACGCAGTATTTT,CSVGGGTDTQYF
.,few,TRBJ2-7,TRBV5-1,TGCGCCAGCAGCTTGGTGGGGGGTAGGTACTTC,CASSLVGGRYF
TRBD1,.,TRBJ2-3,TRBV6-6,TGTGCCAGCAGTCCCTTGGGACAGCGGACAGATACGCAGTATTTT,CASSPLGQRTDTQYF
TRBD1,.,TRBJ2-2,TRBV28,TGTGCCAGCTCGACCGCGGGACAGGTGATCACCGGGGAGCTGTTTTTT,CASSTAGQVITGELFF
.,.,TRBJ2-2,TRBV6-5,TGTGCCAGCAGTTACTCGAGGCGACTGAACACCGGGGAGCTGTTTTTT,CASSYSRRLNTGELFF
TRBD2,few,TRBJ2-1,TRBV2,TGTGCCAGCAGGACCCTAGCGGGGGCATCCTACAATGAGCAGTTCTTC,CASRTLAGASYNEQFF
.,.,TRBJ2-7,TRBV30,TGTGCCTGGAGTGCGGGGAACGAGCAGTACTTC,CAWSAGNEQYF
.,.,TRBJ1-5,TRBV4-2,TGTGCCAGCAGCCAAGAGAATGCGGGCAGTCAGCCCCAGCATTTT,CASSQENAGSQPQHF